A selection of T cell receptor beta chains follows, all from one sample in a study of early T cells in non-severe SARS-CoV-2 infection. TCRdb itself ran the 5' RACE reads through MiXCR, one entry per CDR3 protein. The sample has 55,000 to 70,000 distinct CDR3 sequences, approximately 12% seen once. This material consisted of whole blood, taken at baseline. All receptors come from an adult who was a healthcare worker with PCR-confirmed SARS-CoV-2 infection or an uninfected control (not recorded which). The donor label of this sample is uncertain. The CDR3 runs from the conserved cysteine through the conserved F or W. D genes are given only for firm matches. The size entry is marked missing in some rows and otherwise reads once, few, many or a size class.

size,J,D,V,CDR3,DNA
NA,TRBJ2-3,TRBD2,TRBV3-1,CASSPSGSTDTQYF,TGTGCCAGCAGCCCTAGCGGTAGCACAGATACGCAGTATTTT
NA,TRBJ1-2,TRBD1,TRBV6-2/TRBV6-3,CASSPRGSDYGYTF,TGTGCCAGCAGCCCCAGGGGGTCGGACTATGGCTACACCTTC
many,TRBJ1-5,NA,TRBV7-8,CASSLERAKGNQPQHF,TGTGCCAGCAGCTTAGAACGGGCTAAGGGCAATCAGCCCCAGCATTTT
few,TRBJ2-3,NA,TRBV28,CASSGYPSRDTQYF,TGTGCCAGCAGTGGGTACCCGTCAAGAGATACGCAGTATTTT
NA,TRBJ1-1,NA,TRBV29-1,CSVEFRLGESTEAFF,TGCAGCGTTGAATTTAGGTTGGGGGAGAGCACTGAAGCTTTCTTT
few,TRBJ2-5,TRBD2,TRBV18,CASSPHIGLAGGTQETQYF,TGTGCCAGCTCACCACATATCGGACTAGCGGGGGGCACACAAGAGACCCAGTACTTC
NA,TRBJ2-1,NA,TRBV29-1,CSVEGILGANSYNEQFF,TGCAGCGTGGAGGGGATCTTGGGGGCCAACTCCTACAATGAGCAGTTCTTC
NA,TRBJ2-3,TRBD2,TRBV4-2,CASSGGGADTQYF,TGTGCCAGCTCCGGCGGGGGGGCGGATACGCAGTATTTT
many,TRBJ2-5,TRBD1,TRBV20-1,CSARRTGLETQYF,TGCAGTGCTAGACGGACAGGGTTGGAGACCCAGTACTTC
many,TRBJ2-2,TRBD2,TRBV7-3,CASSPQSGGTGELFF,TGTGCCAGCAGCCCCCAGTCGGGAGGCACCGGGGAGCTGTTTTTT
few,TRBJ1-4,TRBD1,TRBV9,CASSDGTGRHEKLFF,TGTGCCAGCAGCGACGGGACAGGGCGACATGAAAAACTGTTTTTT
NA,TRBJ1-2,NA,TRBV2,CASSVPGPGGYGYTF,TGTGCCAGCAGTGTACCGGGACCGGGGGGTTATGGCTACACCTTC
few,TRBJ2-1,TRBD1,TRBV14,CASSPRTGGNEQFF,TGTGCCAGCAGCCCGAGGACAGGGGGCAATGAGCAGTTCTTC
few,TRBJ2-3,TRBD1,TRBV12-3/TRBV12-4,CASSLGGTGGDTQYF,TGTGCCAGCAGTTTAGGCGGGACAGGGGGTGATACGCAGTATTTT
NA,TRBJ1-2,NA,TRBV20-1,CSAVPQGNYGYTF,TGCAGTGCGGTCCCCCAGGGGAACTATGGCTACACCTTC
NA,TRBJ1-6,TRBD1,TRBV5-1,CASSLAGGDLNSPLHF,TGCGCCAGCAGCTTGGCAGGGGGAGATCTAAATTCACCCCTCCACTTT
NA,TRBJ2-1,NA,TRBV10-1,CASSDQGVNNYNEQFF,TGCGCCAGCAGCGATCAGGGAGTAAATAACTACAATGAGCAGTTCTTC
NA,TRBJ2-3,NA,TRBV5-1,CASSLEGGITDTQYF,TGCGCCAGCAGCTTGGAAGGGGGAATCACAGATACGCAGTATTTT
NA,TRBJ1-2,NA,TRBV3-1,CASSHSGANAPHYGYTF,TGTGCCAGCAGCCACTCCGGGGCCAATGCCCCCCACTATGGCTACACCTTC
many,TRBJ2-1,TRBD2,TRBV10-2,CASSSSGGTLYNEQFF,TGCGCCAGCAGTTCTAGCGGGGGGACCCTTTACAATGAGCAGTTCTTC
many,TRBJ2-3,NA,TRBV7-8,CASRNFGGLSGTSTDTQYF,TGTGCCAGCAGAAACTTCGGGGGACTTAGCGGAACTAGCACAGATACGCAGTATTTT
many,TRBJ1-3,NA,TRBV20-1,CSAWPGGRNTIYF,TGCAGTGCTTGGCCTGGGGGACGAAACACCATATATTTT
few,TRBJ2-2,TRBD1,TRBV9,CASRDGTGGTGELFF,TGTGCCAGCAGAGACGGGACAGGGGGCACCGGGGAGCTGTTTTTT
few,TRBJ2-3,NA,TRBV27,CASRRDFQGTDTQYF,TGTGCCAGCAGAAGGGACTTCCAGGGCACAGATACGCAGTATTTT
NA,TRBJ2-3,NA,TRBV11-3,CASSFTGESTDTQFF,TGTGCCAGCAGCTTTACGGGGGAGAGCACAGATACGCAGTTTTTT
once,TRBJ1-2,TRBD1,TRBV25-1,CASSDRGQVYGYTF,TGTGCCAGCAGTGATAGGGGACAGGTCTATGGCTACACCTTC
many,TRBJ2-1,NA,TRBV6-4,CASSDFSSRSYNEQFF,TGTGCCAGCAGTGATTTTTCTAGTCGCTCCTACAATGAGCAGTTCTTC
few,TRBJ2-2,TRBD1,TRBV6-2/TRBV6-3,CASSYRDRSTGELFF,TGTGCCAGCAGTTACCGGGACAGGAGCACCGGGGAGCTGTTTTTT
few,TRBJ2-2,NA,TRBV6-4,CASRVQGGTGELFF,TGTGCCAGCAGGGTACAGGGTGGCACCGGGGAGCTGTTTTTT
NA,TRBJ2-3,NA,TRBV5-1,CASSSDGASTDTQYF,TGCGCCAGCAGCTCGGACGGCGCCAGCACAGATACGCAGTATTTT
few,TRBJ1-5,NA,TRBV20-1,CSARVAGRNQPQHF,TGCAGTGCTAGAGTGGCGGGTCGGAATCAGCCCCAGCATTTT
few,TRBJ2-1,NA,TRBV5-1,CASSQESEQFF,TGCGCCAGCAGCCAAGAGAGTGAGCAGTTCTTC
many,TRBJ1-2,NA,TRBV6-6,CASSSYSGRLYGYTF,TGTGCCAGCAGTTCTTACTCAGGGCGGCTCTATGGCTACACCTTC
many,TRBJ2-1,NA,TRBV7-9,CASSGPYNEQFF,TGTGCCAGCAGCGGGCCATACAATGAGCAGTTCTTC
NA,TRBJ2-2,NA,TRBV7-2,CASSFRGVKNTGELFF,TGTGCCAGCAGCTTTAGAGGGGTGAAGAACACCGGGGAGCTGTTTTTT
NA,TRBJ1-5,NA,TRBV20-1,CSARDEGTYSNQPQHF,TGCAGTGCTAGAGATGAGGGGACATATAGCAATCAGCCCCAGCATTTT
NA,TRBJ1-1,TRBD1,TRBV5-5,CASSWGQGANTEAFF,TGTGCCAGCAGCTGGGGACAGGGGGCGAACACTGAAGCTTTCTTT
NA,TRBJ2-3,NA,TRBV5-4,CASSFDGVTDTQYF,TGTGCCAGCAGCTTCGACGGAGTCACAGATACGCAGTATTTT
NA,TRBJ2-1,TRBD1,TRBV12-3/TRBV12-4,CASTVEGQGREGEQFF,TGTGCCAGCACAGTGGAGGGACAGGGGAGAGAGGGTGAGCAGTTCTTC
few,TRBJ1-5,NA,TRBV20-1,CSAPIGDNQPQHF,TGCAGTGCCCCGATTGGGGACAATCAGCCCCAGCATTTT
NA,TRBJ1-3,NA,TRBV12-3/TRBV12-4,CASSWKENTIYF,TGTGCCAGCAGTTGGAAGGAAAACACCATATATTTT
few,TRBJ1-5,NA,TRBV4-1,CASSHPPGGQPQHF,TGCGCCAGCAGCCACCCACCTGGAGGTCAGCCCCAGCATTTT
NA,TRBJ2-1,TRBD1,TRBV10-1,CASSAGTVDNEQFF,TGCGCCAGCAGTGCCGGGACAGTCGACAATGAGCAGTTCTTC
NA,TRBJ2-6,NA,TRBV5-1,CASSFSGSGANVLTF,TGCGCCAGCAGCTTTTCAGGGTCTGGGGCCAACGTCCTGACTTTC
few,TRBJ2-1,TRBD2,TRBV7-9,CASSSIAGSYNEQFF,TGTGCCAGCAGTTCCATAGCGGGGTCCTACAATGAGCAGTTCTTC
many,TRBJ1-6,NA,TRBV12-3/TRBV12-4,CASSHWGSSYNSPLHF,TGTGCCAGCTCGCACTGGGGGAGCTCCTATAATTCACCCCTCCACTTT
many,TRBJ2-5,TRBD2,TRBV18,CASSPRGAVQETQYF,TGTGCCAGCTCACCGCGGGGGGCGGTCCAAGAGACCCAGTACTTC